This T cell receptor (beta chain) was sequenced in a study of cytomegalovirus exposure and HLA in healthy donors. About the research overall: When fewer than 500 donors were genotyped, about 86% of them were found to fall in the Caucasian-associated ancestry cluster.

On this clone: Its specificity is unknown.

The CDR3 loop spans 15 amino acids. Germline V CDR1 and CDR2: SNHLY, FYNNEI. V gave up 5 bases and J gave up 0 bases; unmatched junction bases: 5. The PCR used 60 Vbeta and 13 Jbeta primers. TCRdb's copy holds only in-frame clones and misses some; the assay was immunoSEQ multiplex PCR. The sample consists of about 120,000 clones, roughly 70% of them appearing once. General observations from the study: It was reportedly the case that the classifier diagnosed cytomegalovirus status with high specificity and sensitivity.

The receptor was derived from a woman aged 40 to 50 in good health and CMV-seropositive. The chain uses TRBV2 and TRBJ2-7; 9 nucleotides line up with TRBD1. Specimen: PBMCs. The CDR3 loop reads CASSHRGLDSYEQYF. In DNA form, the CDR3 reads TGTGCCAGCAGTCACAGGGGGCTGGACTCCTACGAGCAGTACTTC.